This T cell receptor beta chain was observed in a study of cytomegalovirus exposure and HLA in healthy donors. About this clone itself: The antigen is not known.

TCRdb's copy holds only in-frame clones and misses some; the assay was immunoSEQ multiplex PCR. The sample consists of almost 200,000 clones, 81% of them appearing once. The junction had 7 bases not matched to a gene; V was cut back by 4 bases and J by 0 bases. Germline V gene lookup returns CDR1 SGHNT and CDR2 YYREEE (reference sequence). The CDR3 consists of 16 residues. Study-wide results and caveats: The classifier reportedly diagnosed cytomegalovirus status with high specificity and sensitivity. Three CMV-associated chains proved CMV antigen-specific in vitro.

The TCR originated in a young woman in good health and CMV-seronegative. Sequenced: PBMCs. The gene calls are TRBV5-4 and TRBJ2-7; 10 nucleotides agree with TRBD2. The CDR3 DNA is TGTGCCAGCAGCAGCTCGACTAGCGGGTTCTCCTACGAGCAGTACTTC. It translates to CASSSSTSGFSYEQYF.